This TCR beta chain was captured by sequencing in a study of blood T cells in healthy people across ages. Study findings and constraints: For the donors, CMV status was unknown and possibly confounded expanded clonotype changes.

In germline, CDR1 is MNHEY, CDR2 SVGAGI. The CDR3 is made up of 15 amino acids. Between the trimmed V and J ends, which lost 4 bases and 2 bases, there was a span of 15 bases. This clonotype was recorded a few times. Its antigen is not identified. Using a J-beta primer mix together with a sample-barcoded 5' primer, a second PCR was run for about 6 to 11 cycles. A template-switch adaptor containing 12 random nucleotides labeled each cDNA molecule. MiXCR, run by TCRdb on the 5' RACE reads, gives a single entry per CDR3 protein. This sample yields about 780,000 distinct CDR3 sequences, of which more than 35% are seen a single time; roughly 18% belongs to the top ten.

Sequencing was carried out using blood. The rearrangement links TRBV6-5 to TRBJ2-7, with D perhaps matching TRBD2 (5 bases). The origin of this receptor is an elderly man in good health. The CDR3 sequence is CASSSPSEVPYEQYF. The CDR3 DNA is TGTGCCAGCAGTTCGCCCTCGGAGGTCCCCTACGAGCAGTACTTC.